These 23 T cell receptor beta chains were sequenced from one sample in a study of cytomegalovirus exposure and HLA in healthy donors. PCR used 60 Vbeta primers and 13 Jbeta primers. Only in-frame clones appear in the TCRdb table, and some are missing; sequencing was by immunoSEQ multiplex PCR. The repertoire holds 150,000 to 200,000 clones, with around 76% as singletons. The material sequenced was PBMCs. All receptors come from a man aged 35-49 years in good health and CMV-seronegative.

Note on this clone: Relative to the germline gene, one junction end is altered; a read error may explain this. This chain uses TRBV7-2 with TRBJ2-1, with 9 bases lining up with TRBD1. Germline V gene sequence: CDR1 SGHTA, CDR2 FQGNSA. This CDR3 contains 13 residues. In DNA form, the CDR3 reads TGTGCCAGCAGCTTCGACGGACAGGGGAGTTGGCTCTTC. Its protein product is CASSFDGQGSWLF.

This clone has a handful of counts. This chain uses TRBV9 with TRBJ2-3, with TRBD2 matching 8 bases. Germline V CDR1 and CDR2: SGDLS, YYNGEE. Trimming took 6 bases from V and 2 from J; bases not matched to a gene: 14. CDR3 length: 17 amino acids. The CDR3 DNA is TGTGCCAGCACCGGGAGCTCGGGGGGGACGCACACAGATACGCAGTATTTT. It encodes CASTGSSGGTHTDTQYF. Based on the CDR3 plus reference TRBV9 and TRBJ2-3, the full variable domain is DSGVTQTPKHLITATGQRVTLRCSPRSGDLSVYWYQQSLDQGLQFLIQYYNGEERAKGNILERFSAQQFPDLHSELNLSSLELGDSALYFCASTGSSGGTHTDTQYFGPGTRLTVL.

The J gene is TRBJ1-1, the V gene TRBV6-4; D is uncertain. V was cut by 5 bases and J by 5 bases, with 15 bases left in between. This CDR3 is 14 amino acids long. From germline, CDR1 is MRHNA and CDR2 SNTAGT. The CDR3 reads CASSLHPDKTEAFF. CDR3 sequence (DNA): TGTGCCAGCAGTTTACATCCAGACAAGACTGAAGCTTTCTTT.

J is TRBJ2-2 and V is TRBV11-3; D is unresolved. Per the germline V gene, CDR1 is SGHNT and CDR2 is YENEEA. The V gene lost 5 bases and the J gene lost 9 bases, with 10 bases spanning the gap. This CDR3 is 12 amino acids long. CDR3 sequence: CASSQEDWELFF. Written as DNA, the CDR3 is TGTGCCAGCAGCCAAGAGGATTGGGAGCTGTTTTTT.

The chain couples TRBV27 to TRBJ2-5, with D possibly TRBD1 on 5 matching bases. Germline loops: CDR1 MNHEY, CDR2 SMNVEV (reference sequence). The CDR3 loop spans 15 amino acids. Trimming took off 6 bases at V and 4 bases at J, with 18 bases between the two ends. CDR3 coding DNA: TGTGCCAGCAGCCCAAATGACTTGGGGCCAGAGACCCAGTACTTC. Translated, it gives CASSPNDLGPETQYF.

The V gene is TRBV6-5, the J gene TRBJ2-5, with D possibly being TRBD1 (5 bases). The CDR3 contains 15 residues. Between the trimmed V and J ends, which lost 0 bases and 1 base, there was a span of 9 bases. In germline, CDR1 is MNHEY, CDR2 SVGAGI. This CDR3 reads CASSYSPRGQETQYF. DNA of the CDR3: TGTGCCAGCAGTTACTCGCCTAGGGGCCAAGAGACCCAGTACTTC.

The chain has TRBV28 and TRBJ1-2, with no clear D. The CDR3 is 14 amino acids. Trimming took 2 bases from V and 7 from J, leaving 14 bases between them. The germline CDR1 and CDR2 sequences are MDHEN and SYDVKM. The DNA for the CDR3 is TGTGCCAGCAGTTTACAGCTTCGGGTATCTGGCTACACCTTC. Its translation is CASSLQLRVSGYTF.

The chain joins TRBV4-1 to TRBJ2-5; D might be TRBD1 (6 bases). Germline V gene lookup returns CDR1 MGHRA and CDR2 YSYEKL. Trimming shortened V by 4 bases and J by 4 bases, and 13 bases separated the two germline ends. CDR3 size: 14 residues. CDR3 bases: TGCGCCAGCAGCCGAGGCGGACAGATAGAGACCCAGTACTTC. This gives the protein CASSRGGQIETQYF.

V usage is TRBV7-2 and J usage is TRBJ2-7, with D possibly being TRBD2 (5 bases). V lost 5 bases and J lost 2, with 10 bases in between. This CDR3 region has 13 residues. CDR1 and CDR2 from the germline V gene are SGHTA and FQGNSA. The CDR3 coding sequence is TGTGCCAGCAGCCCCCAAGCGGCCTACGAGCAGTACTTC. Encoded protein: CASSPQAAYEQYF.

The table lists this clone with a count of one. The rearrangement links TRBV4-1 to TRBJ2-2, with 9 bases matching TRBD2. Germline values: CDR1 MGHRA, CDR2 YSYEKL. Trimming cost V 1 base and J 0 bases; bases outside gene matches: 3. The CDR3 spans 17 residues. The CDR3 reads CASSQGLAVTNTGELFF. The DNA for the CDR3 is TGCGCCAGCAGCCAAGGACTAGCGGTAACGAACACCGGGGAGCTGTTTTTT.

V and J are TRBV6-6 and TRBJ2-1, with 9 positions matching TRBD2. The CDR3 consists of 15 residues. The germline V gene encodes CDR1 MNHNY and CDR2 SVGAGI (reference sequence). The junction had 11 bases not matched to a gene; V was cut back by 5 bases and J by 9 bases. The CDR3 spells CASSATGRGGREQFF. CDR3 DNA sequence: TGTGCCAGCAGTGCCACTGGGCGGGGGGGCCGTGAGCAGTTCTTC.

The V and J genes are TRBV25-1 and TRBJ2-7; TRBD1 matches at 7 bases. The CDR3 has 15 amino acids. V lost 1 base, J lost 5 bases, and 8 bases stayed unmatched. Looked up from germline, CDR1 is MGHDK and CDR2 is SYGVNS. CDR3: CASSEWEGGADEQYF. In DNA form, the CDR3 reads TGTGCCAGCAGTGAATGGGAAGGGGGCGCCGACGAGCAGTACTTC.

V gene TRBV7-8 combines with J gene TRBJ2-1; 9 positions match TRBD2. J lost 7 bases, V lost 4 bases, and 11 bases had no gene match. The CDR3 sequence is 16 residues long. CDR1 and CDR2 (germline): SGHVS, FQNEAQ. In DNA, the CDR3 is TGTGCCAGCAGCTCCCCATTGGCGGGAGGGCCAAATGAGCAGTTCTTC. It is translated as CASSSPLAGGPNEQFF.

This rearrangement joins TRBV5-4 to TRBJ2-1; 7 bases match TRBD2. V was pared by 4 bases and J by 0 bases, with 4 bases of the junction left unmatched. The CDR3 consists of 15 residues. The V gene's germline CDR1 is SGHNT and CDR2 YYREEE (reference sequence). The CDR3, as DNA: TGTGCCAGCAGCCCCGGGGGGAGCTCCTACAATGAGCAGTTCTTC. It codes for CASSPGGSSYNEQFF.

This clone was found once. The chain uses TRBV7-2 and TRBJ2-3; TRBD2 might be the D (6 bases). Deletions cut 2 bases from V and 0 bases from J, with 9 bases between. This CDR3 is built from 15 residues. The V gene's germline CDR1 is SGHTA and CDR2 FQGNSA. CDR3 nucleotides: TGTGCCAGCAGCTTAAGGCGGGGCAGCACAGATACGCAGTATTTT. It yields the protein CASSLRRGSTDTQYF.

This clone came up a few times. V gene TRBV28 combines with J gene TRBJ2-2, with TRBD2 identical over 9 bases. CDR1 is MDHEN and CDR2 is SYDVKM in the germline V gene. The CDR3 loop spans 15 amino acids. The V gene end was trimmed by 5 bases and the J gene end by 4 bases; junction bases not matched to a gene: 5. This CDR3 reads CASSLAGSGTGELFF. CDR3 DNA sequence: TGTGCCAGCAGTCTAGCGGGGTCGGGCACCGGGGAGCTGTTTTTT.

V is TRBV11-3 and J is TRBJ2-3; perhaps TRBD1 as D (5 bases). CDR1 is SGHNT, CDR2 YENEEA, per germline. CDR3 length: 16 amino acids. V lost 0 bases, J lost 5 bases, and 15 bases lay in between. This CDR3 reads CASSLDGPARGDTQYF. CDR3 nucleotide sequence: TGTGCCAGCAGCTTAGACGGTCCTGCAAGGGGAGATACGCAGTATTTT. Full variable domain (missing parts from reference TRBV11-3 and TRBJ2-3): EAGVVQSPRYKIIEKKQPVAFWCNPISGHNTLYWYLQNLGQGPELLIRYENEEAVDDSQLPKDRFSAERLKGVDSTLKIQPAELGDSAVYLCASSLDGPARGDTQYFGPGTRLTVL.

The chain links TRBV5-1 to TRBJ1-2; perhaps TRBD1 as D (6 bases). The CDR3 runs 15 residues. Germline values: CDR1 SGHRS, CDR2 YFSETQ. Trimming cost V 2 bases and J 2 bases, with 13 bases left between them. CDR3 DNA: TGCGCCAGCAGCTTAGGGGGGGCAGGGAACTATGGCTACACCTTC. The encoded protein is CASSLGGAGNYGYTF.

The genes are TRBV28 and TRBJ1-1; D perhaps matches TRBD1 (5 bases). This CDR3 is 13 amino acids long. V was cut by 10 bases and J by 8 bases, with 20 bases left in between. Germline assignment: CDR1 MDHEN and CDR2 SYDVKM. In nucleotides, the CDR3 is TGTGCCACCCGTCTGGGGGGTGGTAGGGAAGCTTTCTTT. It specifies CATRLGGGREAFF.

The V call is TRBV2, the J call TRBJ1-2; a possible D gene is TRBD1 (6 bases). The germline CDR1 and CDR2 sequences are SNHLY and FYNNEI. Deletions cut 8 bases from V and 0 bases from J, with 13 bases between. The CDR3 runs to 14 residues. The CDR3 is CASLRQDTNYGYTF. The CDR3 bases are TGTGCCAGCCTACGACAGGATACTAACTATGGCTACACCTTC.

CDR3 DNA sequence: TGTGCCAGCAGCCAAGGGCGGGGACTAGCGGGAGTTGGCACAGATACGCAGTATTTT. Its translation: CASSQGRGLAGVGTDTQYF. The chain couples TRBV4-2 to TRBJ2-3; 14 nucleotides match TRBD2. V shed 1 base, J shed 1 base, and the junction held 7 bases outside the gene matches. The CDR3 runs 19 residues. Germline assignment: CDR1 LGHNA and CDR2 YNFKEQ.

The gene calls are TRBV15 and TRBJ2-2; D unresolved. The V gene lost 3 bases and the J gene lost 1 base, with 6 bases spanning the gap. There are 14 residues in the CDR3. Per germline, CDR1 LNHNV and CDR2 YYDKDF (reference sequence). Here the CDR3 DNA reads TGTGCCACCAGCAGCGCCGGGAACACCGGGGAGCTGTTTTTT. Its protein is CATSSAGNTGELFF.

CDR3: CASSLRGAGTEAFF. CDR3 DNA sequence: TGTGCCAGCAGTTTACGGGGGGCGGGCACTGAAGCTTTCTTT. V and J are TRBV28 and TRBJ1-1, with D possibly TRBD1 on 6 matching bases. CDR1 is MDHEN and CDR2 is SYDVKM in the germline V gene. The CDR3 length is 14 residues. Trimming removed 2 bases at V and 4 bases at J, with 11 bases between.